These 20 T cell receptor beta chains originate from one sample sequenced in a study of blood T cell repertoires in COVID-19. Using immunoSEQ multiplex PCR, the repertoire was profiled, and TCRdb retains in-frame clones only, with some absent. The data hold fewer than 100,000 clones, with about 89% observed a single time. Material for sequencing was peripheral blood. All receptors derive from a man aged 50 or older with acute or convalescent COVID-19.

The chain uses TRBV11-1 and TRBJ2-5, with 8 bases that match TRBD1. CDR1 is SGHAT and CDR2 is FQDESV in the germline V gene (reference sequence). Germline trimming cut 1 base from V and 5 bases from J; bases unmatched to any gene: 6. This CDR3 is built from 15 residues. DNA of the CDR3: TGTGCCAGCAGCTTAGAGTCAGGGGGCCTGGAGACCCAGTACTTC. It is translated as CASSLESGGLETQYF.

V and J are TRBV5-1 and TRBJ2-1, with 13 bases fitting TRBD2. Germline CDR1 and CDR2: SGHRS and YFSETQ. Trimming took 2 bases from V and 3 from J; bases not matched to a gene: 8. The CDR3 runs to 18 residues. CDR3 in DNA: TGCGCCAGCAGCTTCAACGGACTAGCGGGAGCTGGCTACAATGAGCAGTTCTTC. Amino acid sequence: CASSFNGLAGAGYNEQFF. Full variable domain (remainder filled in from reference TRBV5-1 and TRBJ2-1): KAGVTQTPRYLIKTRGQQVTLSCSPISGHRSVSWYQQTPGQGLQFLFEYFSETQRNKGNFPGRFSGRQFSNSRSEMNVSTLELGDSALYLCASSFNGLAGAGYNEQFFGPGTRLTVL.

This chain's CDR3 is CASSLGPPGTGQDTQYF. The CDR3 bases are TGCGCCAGCAGCTTGGGCCCGCCCGGGACAGGCCAAGATACGCAGTATTTT. This rearrangement joins TRBV5-1 to TRBJ2-3; 8 positions agree with TRBD1. Germline-derived CDR1 and CDR2 are SGHRS and YFSETQ. The CDR3 is made up of 17 amino acids. Trimming took 0 bases from V and 5 from J; bases not matched to a gene: 11.

This rearrangement joins TRBV5-1 to TRBJ2-7, with TRBD1 matching over 11 bases. Germline values: CDR1 SGHRS, CDR2 YFSETQ. The V segment lost 8 bases and the J segment 5 bases; nucleotides outside the gene matches: 6. The CDR3 has 13 amino acids. The CDR3 coding sequence is TGCGCCAGTTCGGGACAGGGGGACAACGAGCAGTACTTC. This translates into CASSGQGDNEQYF.

CDR3 in amino acids: CASSDPTRDTGNTIYF. Here the CDR3 DNA reads TGTGCCAGCAGTGACCCAACCCGGGACACCGGAAACACCATATATTTT. The chain has TRBV6-1 and TRBJ1-3, with a possible D match to TRBD1 (6 bases). CDR3 length equals 16 residues. Germline CDR1 and CDR2: MNHNS and SASEGT. The ends were cut back, 3 bases at V and 4 bases at J, with 16 bases in the middle.

In DNA, the CDR3 is TGTGCCAGCAGGCGGGACAGGGGAAATTCCTACGAGCAGTACTTC. Protein: CASRRDRGNSYEQYF. This chain links TRBV2 with TRBJ2-7; TRBD1 agrees at 10 bases. J gave up 1 base and V 6 bases, and 6 bases lay outside the gene matches. CDR1 is SNHLY, CDR2 FYNNEI, per germline. This CDR3 contains 15 residues.

The chain is built from TRBV6-1 and TRBJ1-5; D gene uncertain. The CDR3 loop spans 15 amino acids. CDR1 and CDR2 from the germline V gene are MNHNS and SASEGT. Trimming removed 1 base at V and 6 bases at J, with 13 bases between. The CDR3 loop reads CASSEVLGSSQPQHF. CDR3 nucleotide sequence: TGTGCCAGCAGTGAAGTGCTAGGAAGTAGTCAGCCCCAGCATTTT.

This clone occurred a few times. The rearrangement joins TRBV6-2 or TRBV6-3 to TRBJ2-7, with 7 bases lining up with TRBD1. CDR1 is MNHEY and CDR2 is SVGEGT in the germline V gene. This CDR3 region has 18 residues. The V segment lost 6 bases and the J segment 2 bases; nucleotides outside the gene matches: 19. This chain's CDR3 is CASSQKGAYPISPYEQYF. The CDR3 DNA sequence: TGTGCCAGCAGCCAAAAGGGGGCCTACCCGATCTCTCCCTACGAGCAGTACTTC.

The CDR3 reads CASSADRGSYEQYF. CDR3 nucleotides: TGCGCCAGCAGCGCAGACAGGGGATCCTACGAGCAGTACTTC. This chain uses TRBV5-1 with TRBJ2-7; 8 bases fit TRBD1. The V segment lost 4 bases and the J segment 1 base; nucleotides outside the gene matches: 4. The CDR3 has 14 residues. In germline, CDR1 is SGHRS, CDR2 YFSETQ.

V usage is TRBV10-1 and J usage is TRBJ2-2; no firm D call. This CDR3 is 12 amino acids long. Germline-derived CDR1 and CDR2 are WNHNN and SYGVQD (reference sequence). The ends were cut back, 5 bases at V and 5 bases at J, with 6 bases in the middle. CDR3 region: CASSTVTGELFF. The CDR3 coding sequence is TGCGCCAGCAGTACAGTAACCGGGGAGCTGTTTTTT.

The chain combines TRBV11-2 with TRBJ2-1; no clear D. Per the germline V gene, CDR1 is SGHAT and CDR2 is FQNNGV. Trimming took off 2 bases at V and 0 bases at J, with 8 bases between the two ends. The CDR3 sequence is 15 residues long. The CDR3 DNA sequence: TGTGCCAGCAGCTTAAGCGTCCCCTCCTACAATGAGCAGTTCTTC. Protein product: CASSLSVPSYNEQFF.

This clone was seen only once. The chain combines TRBV4-1 with TRBJ2-5; TRBD1 aligns across 8 bases. Germline V gene data show CDR1 as MGHRA and CDR2 as YSYEKL. V lost 0 bases, J lost 5 bases, and 5 bases stayed unmatched. The CDR3 consists of 15 residues. The CDR3 nucleotides are TGCGCCAGCAGCCAAGACAGGGGGCTTGGGGAGACCCAGTACTTC. It is translated as CASSQDRGLGETQYF.

A single count supports this clone. The CDR3 sequence: CANKRTGVTGELFF. The CDR3 DNA is TGTGCCAACAAACGCACAGGGGTCACCGGGGAGCTGTTTTTT. The chain uses TRBV6-5 and TRBJ2-2; 7 nucleotides match TRBD1. The CDR3 consists of 14 residues. CDR1 is MNHEY and CDR2 is SVGAGI in the germline V gene. V gave up 10 bases and J gave up 4 bases; unmatched junction bases: 9.

This sequence joins TRBV24-1 and TRBJ1-2; the match to TRBD1 covers 7 bases. With 2 bases clipped from V and 8 bases from J, the junction kept 10 bases outside the gene matches. From germline, CDR1 is KGHDR and CDR2 SFDVKD. The CDR3 is 15 amino acids. CDR3 bases: TGTGCCACCAGTGATTCTACGGGACAGTGGAGGGGCTACACCTTC. Its protein product is CATSDSTGQWRGYTF.

The genes are TRBV27 and TRBJ2-7, with a tentative D call TRBD1 (6 bases). CDR3 length equals 14 residues. V gave up 4 bases and J gave up 1 base, with 11 bases separating them. Germline loops: CDR1 MNHEY, CDR2 SMNVEV (reference sequence). CDR3 residues: CASSSYRDSYEQYF. The CDR3 coding sequence is TGTGCCAGCAGTTCATACAGGGATTCCTACGAGCAGTACTTC.

The chain recombines TRBV2 with TRBJ2-3, with D maybe TRBD2 (6 bases). Trimming stripped 6 bases from V and 1 base from J, with 11 bases between. Per the germline V gene, CDR1 is SNHLY and CDR2 is FYNNEI. The CDR3 covers 14 residues. CDR3 region: CASSASGRTDTQYF. The CDR3 nucleotides read TGTGCCAGCAGCGCGAGCGGGCGCACAGATACGCAGTATTTT.

In its sample, this clone was seen once. This chain joins TRBV18 and TRBJ1-1; 8 bases fit TRBD1. V trimming: 2 bases; J trimming: 0 bases; junction bases outside the gene matches: 8. The CDR3 totals 17 residues. Germline V gene lookup returns CDR1 KGHSH and CDR2 LQKENI. CDR3 bases: TGTGCCAGCTCACCATTTTACCCAGGGGGCATGAACACTGAAGCTTTCTTT. Encoded protein: CASSPFYPGGMNTEAFF.

The rearrangement joins TRBV24-1 to TRBJ1-2; 8 nucleotides agree with TRBD1. The V gene end was trimmed by 0 bases and the J gene end by 6 bases; junction bases not matched to a gene: 2. Germline V gene data show CDR1 as KGHDR and CDR2 as SFDVKD. There are 14 residues in the CDR3. The CDR3 DNA reads as TGTGCCACCAGTGATTTGCCAGGGGGCAATGGCTACACCTTC. Protein product: CATSDLPGGNGYTF.

Here the CDR3 reads CASSMIVTEYGYTF. The DNA for the CDR3 is TGTGCCAGTAGTATGATCGTTACTGAATATGGCTACACCTTC. The V and J genes are TRBV19 and TRBJ1-2, with D unresolved. V lost 3 bases, J lost 5 bases, and 13 bases lay in between. Germline V CDR1 and CDR2: LNHDA, SQIVND (reference sequence). There are 14 residues in the CDR3.

This chain links TRBV10-2 with TRBJ1-5, with TRBD1 identical over 7 bases. J was trimmed by 0 bases and V by 7 bases; bases with no gene match: 6. In germline, CDR1 is WSHSY, CDR2 SAAADI. There are 15 residues in the CDR3. In DNA form, the CDR3 reads TGCGCCAGCAATCCGCAGGGGGTTAGCAATCAGCCCCAGCATTTT. Residues: CASNPQGVSNQPQHF.